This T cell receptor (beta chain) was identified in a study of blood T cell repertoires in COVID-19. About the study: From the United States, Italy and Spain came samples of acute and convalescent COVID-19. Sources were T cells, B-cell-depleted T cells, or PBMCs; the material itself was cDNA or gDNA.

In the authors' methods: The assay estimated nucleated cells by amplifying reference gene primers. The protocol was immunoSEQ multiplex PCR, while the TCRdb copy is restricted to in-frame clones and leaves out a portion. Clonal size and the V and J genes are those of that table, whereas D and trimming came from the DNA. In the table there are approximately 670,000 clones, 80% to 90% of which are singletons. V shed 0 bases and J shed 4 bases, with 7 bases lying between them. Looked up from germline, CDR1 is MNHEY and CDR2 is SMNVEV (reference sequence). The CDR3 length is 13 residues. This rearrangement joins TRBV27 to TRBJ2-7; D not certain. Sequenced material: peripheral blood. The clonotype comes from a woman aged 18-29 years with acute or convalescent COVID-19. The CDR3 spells CASSLSSRYEQYF. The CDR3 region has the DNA TGTGCCAGCAGTTTATCCTCTAGGTACGAGCAGTACTTC.